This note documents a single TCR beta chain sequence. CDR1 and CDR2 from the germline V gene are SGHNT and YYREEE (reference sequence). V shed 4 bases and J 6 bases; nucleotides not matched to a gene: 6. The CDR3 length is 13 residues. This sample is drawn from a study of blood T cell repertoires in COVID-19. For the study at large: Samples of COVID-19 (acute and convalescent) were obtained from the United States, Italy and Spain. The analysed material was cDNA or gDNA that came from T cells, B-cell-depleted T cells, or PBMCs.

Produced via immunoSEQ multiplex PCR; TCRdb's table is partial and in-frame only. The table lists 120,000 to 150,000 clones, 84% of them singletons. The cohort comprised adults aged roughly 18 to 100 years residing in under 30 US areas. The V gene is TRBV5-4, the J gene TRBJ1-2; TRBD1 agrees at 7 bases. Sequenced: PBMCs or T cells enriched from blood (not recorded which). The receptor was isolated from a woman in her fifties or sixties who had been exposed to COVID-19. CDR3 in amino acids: CASSPGTVDGYTF. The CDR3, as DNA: TGTGCCAGCAGCCCCGGGACAGTCGATGGCTACACCTTC.